The 3 T cell receptor beta chains given below trace back to one sample, sequenced in a study of molecular identifiers for immune sequencing clone quantification. A single record per CDR3 protein comes from TCRdb applying MiXCR to the PCR reads. The sample has some 70,000 distinct CDR3 sequences, around a sixth seen once. Sequenced material: naive CD8+ T cells from blood, with Jurkat cell RNA spiked in. The subset was: FACS-sorted CD8+CD4-CCR7+CD45RA+ naive T cells. These receptors came from a human donor in good health. Some libraries in this study had Jurkat cell RNA spiked in.

Details on this clonotype: A much larger clone sits a single nucleotide away, making a read error possible. Because it lacks the conserved phenylalanine or tryptophan at the end, this CDR3 is likely a read error. The V call is TRBV6-5, the J call TRBJ2-5; no clear D gene. The V and J ends lost 6 bases and 2 bases respectively, with 13 bases between them. CDR3 size: 14 residues. The germline V gene encodes CDR1 MNHEY and CDR2 SVGAGI. CDR3 bases: TGTGCCAGCAGGCAAGACACCCCTCAAGAGACCCAGTACATC. Its protein product is CASRQDTPQETQYI.

In this sample, this clonotype turned up many times. DNA for the CDR3: TGCGCCAGCAGCCCCGGGACAGGGGGACTGACAGATACGCAGTATTTT. Its protein is CASSPGTGGLTDTQYF. The chain links TRBV5-1 to TRBJ2-3; 11 positions match TRBD1. This CDR3 region has 16 residues. CDR1 SGHRS and CDR2 YFSETQ come from the germline V gene. Unmatched junction bases numbered 7, after V lost 4 bases and J lost 3 bases.

This clonotype was picked up many times. V gene TRBV7-2 combines with J gene TRBJ2-1; the match to TRBD2 covers 14 bases. V lost 5 bases, J lost 8 bases, and 5 bases stayed unmatched. The CDR3 loop spans 15 amino acids. CDR1 SGHTA and CDR2 FQGNSA come from the germline V gene. This chain's CDR3 is CASSPVGLAGDEQFF. In DNA form, the CDR3 reads TGTGCCAGCAGCCCAGTGGGACTAGCGGGAGATGAGCAGTTCTTC.